These 32 T cell receptor beta chains share one sample of origin, sequenced in a study of long-term antiretroviral therapy in people with HIV. immunoSEQ v3.0 was run at survey level. Profiling relied on immunoSEQ multiplex PCR, and the TCRdb table lists in-frame clones only, not all of them. The sample records about 33,000 clones, approximately 96% being singletons. The sequenced sample was unsorted PBMCs, obtained roughly 6.4 years after starting antiretroviral therapy. All receptors derive from a man aged 30-40 years with HIV.

Here the CDR3 reads CASSYGTTEAFF. The CDR3 DNA follows: TGTGCCAGCAGTTATGGGACCACTGAAGCTTTCTTT. The chain couples TRBV6-5 to TRBJ1-1, with D possibly matching TRBD1 (5 bases). Germline-derived CDR1 and CDR2 are MNHEY and SVGAGI. This CDR3 region has 12 residues. The V end lost 3 bases, the J end lost 4 bases, and 6 bases lay between the germline ends.

This clone was seen more than once but under ten times. This chain links TRBV7-3 with TRBJ1-1; D uncertain. Germline CDR1 reads SGHTA; CDR2 reads FQGTGA. Trimming stripped 1 base from V and 0 bases from J, with 3 bases between. The CDR3 spans 13 residues. The CDR3 is CASSLRMNTEAFF. The CDR3, as DNA: TGTGCCAGCAGCTTAAGAATGAACACTGAAGCTTTCTTT.

This clone is a singleton in its sample. The chain is built from TRBV19 and TRBJ2-7, with a possible D match to TRBD2 (5 bases). The germline gives CDR1 LNHDA, CDR2 SQIVND (reference sequence). Trimming took off 1 base at V and 2 bases at J, with 12 bases between the two ends. The CDR3 length is 15 residues. In nucleotides, the CDR3 is TGTGCCAGTAGTATAGGGACTTCGGGCCCCTACGAGCAGTACTTC. It is translated as CASSIGTSGPYEQYF.

This clone appeared a single time. The rearrangement joins TRBV6-6 to TRBJ2-7, with D perhaps matching TRBD1 (7 bases). The CDR3 length is 14 residues. Germline V CDR1 and CDR2: MNHNY, SVGAGI (reference sequence). V was pared by 4 bases and J by 6 bases, with 16 bases between. CDR3 DNA: TGTGCCAGCAGTTCGGAGGGGGCTGGTCGCGAGCAGTACTTC. Translating it yields CASSSEGAGREQYF.

This chain connects TRBV18 to TRBJ2-5; weak D call: TRBD1 (5 bases). The CDR3 totals 13 residues. From germline, CDR1 is KGHSH and CDR2 LQKENI. Trimming took 6 bases from V and 1 from J, leaving 9 bases between them. The CDR3: CASSPDSQETQYF. As DNA, the CDR3 is TGTGCCAGCTCTCCTGACAGCCAAGAGACCCAGTACTTC.

The CDR3 region is CASSLRQERGYTF. The CDR3 DNA reads TGTGCCAGCAGCTTACGACAGGAACGGGGCTACACCTTC. The rearrangement joins TRBV11-2 to TRBJ1-2; TRBD1 is a possible D gene (6 bases). The V and J ends lost 2 bases and 8 bases respectively, with 12 bases between them. CDR1 is SGHAT and CDR2 is FQNNGV in the germline V gene. The CDR3 runs to 13 residues. The whole variable domain, remainder taken from reference TRBV11-2 and TRBJ1-2, is EAGVAQSPRYKIIEKRQSVAFWCNPISGHATLYWYQQILGQGPKLLIQFQNNGVVDDSQLPKDRFSAERLKGVDSTLKIQPAKLEDSAVYLCASSLRQERGYTFGSGTRLTVV.

J is TRBJ2-3 and V is TRBV12-5, with D maybe TRBD2 (6 bases). V was pared by 8 bases and J by 2 bases, with 11 bases between. There are 13 residues in the CDR3. Germline CDR1 and CDR2: LGHNT and FRNRAP. Here the CDR3 DNA reads TGTGCTAGTAGTGGGACTTTCACAGATACGCAGTATTTT. Amino acid sequence: CASSGTFTDTQYF.

The chain couples TRBV6-5 to TRBJ1-1; no firm D call. CDR3 size: 15 residues. Germline values: CDR1 MNHEY, CDR2 SVGAGI. V dropped 0 bases and J dropped 0 bases, with 8 bases sitting between them. The CDR3 region has the DNA TGTGCCAGCAGTTACTCGGGTTCCTTGAACACTGAAGCTTTCTTT. Translation: CASSYSGSLNTEAFF.

The rearrangement uses TRBV6-5 and TRBJ2-7; 11 bases line up with TRBD2. Germline trimming cut 6 bases from V and 2 bases from J; bases unmatched to any gene: 3. From germline, CDR1 is MNHEY and CDR2 SVGAGI. The CDR3 runs to 14 residues. Here the CDR3 DNA reads TGTGCCAGCAGGGGGACTAGCGGTGCCTACGAGCAGTACTTC. Its protein product is CASRGTSGAYEQYF.

This chain links TRBV30 with TRBJ1-4, with TRBD1 as a possible D gene (5 bases). This CDR3 region has 16 residues. CDR1 and CDR2 (germline): GTSNPN, SVGIG (reference sequence). Trimming stripped 1 base from V and 0 bases from J, with 12 bases between. Here the CDR3 reads CAWSGGTAATNEKLFF. CDR3 DNA: TGTGCCTGGAGTGGAGGGACCGCCGCAACTAATGAAAAACTGTTTTTT. The entire variable domain, with the rest obtained from reference TRBV30 and TRBJ1-4, is as follows: SQTIHQWPATLVQPVGSPLSLECTVEGTSNPNLYWYRQAAGRGLQLLFYSVGIGQISSEVPQNLSASRPQDRQFILSSKKLLLSDSGFYLCAWSGGTAATNEKLFFGSGTQLSVL.

The rearrangement joins TRBV5-1 to TRBJ2-7; weak D call: TRBD2 (6 bases). This CDR3 has 14 amino acids. Trimming cost V 0 bases and J 2 bases, with 9 bases left between them. Germline-derived CDR1 and CDR2 are SGHRS and YFSETQ. In nucleotides, the CDR3 is TGCGCCAGCAGCTTGGCCTCGGGGGCCTACGAGCAGTACTTC. This sequence encodes CASSLASGAYEQYF.

The V gene is TRBV7-3, the J gene TRBJ1-2, with TRBD1 identical over 7 bases. V shed 5 bases, J shed 4 bases, and the junction held 4 bases outside the gene matches. Germline V gives CDR1 SGHTA, CDR2 FQGTGA. This CDR3 is built from 13 residues. DNA of the CDR3: TGTGCCAGCAGCCCAGGGGGGGTCTATGGCTACACCTTC. Translated, it gives CASSPGGVYGYTF.

This chain joins TRBV4-3 and TRBJ1-4; maybe TRBD1 (5 bases). The CDR3 is 15 residues long. The germline gives CDR1 LGHNA, CDR2 YSLEER. Trimming left V 0 bases short and J 4 bases short, with 9 bases between. CDR3 in DNA: TGCGCCAGCAGCCAAGACGGGGCCCATAATGAAAAACTGTTTTTT. Translating gives CASSQDGAHNEKLFF.

DNA for the CDR3: TGTGCCAGCAGTCCGTCTATGAGAGGGAACACTCACAATCAGCCCCAGCATTTT. It is translated as CASSPSMRGNTHNQPQHF. J is TRBJ1-5 and V is TRBV27; D call uncertain. The ends were cut back, 5 bases at V and 3 bases at J, with 23 bases in the middle. There are 18 residues in the CDR3. CDR1 MNHEY and CDR2 SMNVEV come from the germline V gene (reference sequence).

V gene TRBV5-6 combines with J gene TRBJ2-1; D unclear. Trimming took 5 bases from V and 10 from J, leaving 10 bases between them. CDR1 is SGHDT and CDR2 is YYEEEE in the germline V gene. The CDR3 spans 11 residues. The CDR3: CASSYLGEQFF. The CDR3 DNA reads as TGTGCCAGCAGTTATCTCGGGGAGCAGTTCTTC. Drawing the rest from reference TRBV5-6 and TRBJ2-1, the complete variable domain is DAGVTQSPTHLIKTRGQQVTLRCSPKSGHDTVSWYQQALGQGPQFIFQYYEEEERQRGNFPDRFSGHQFPNYSSELNVNALLLGDSALYLCASSYLGEQFFGPGTRLTVL.

The chain carries TRBV5-1 and TRBJ2-7; unclear D gene. CDR3 length: 14 residues. The germline CDR1 and CDR2 sequences are SGHRS and YFSETQ. V dropped 0 bases and J dropped 5 bases, with 12 bases sitting between them. The CDR3 is CASSLEVASDEQYF. CDR3 DNA: TGCGCCAGCAGCTTGGAAGTAGCCAGCGACGAGCAGTACTTC.

V gene TRBV10-2 combines with J gene TRBJ2-1; TRBD2 matches at 9 bases. The CDR3 extends over 14 amino acids. Unmatched junction bases numbered 9, after V lost 6 bases and J lost 9 bases. The germline CDR1 and CDR2 sequences are WSHSY and SAAADI. The CDR3 spells CASRTAGGPGEQFF. DNA of the CDR3: TGCGCCAGCAGAACTGCGGGAGGGCCTGGTGAGCAGTTCTTC.

The chain recombines TRBV6-6 with TRBJ2-1; 10 nucleotides line up with TRBD1. This CDR3 has 14 amino acids. The V gene's germline CDR1 is MNHNY and CDR2 SVGAGI (reference sequence). The V gene end was trimmed by 6 bases and the J gene end by 9 bases; junction bases not matched to a gene: 8. CDR3 bases: TGTGCCAGCAGGGGACAGGGGATGGGGGGTGAGCAGTTCTTC. Its translation: CASRGQGMGGEQFF.

The chain employs TRBV7-3 and TRBJ2-5; D is undetermined. The CDR3 is 13 residues long. Per the germline V gene, CDR1 is SGHTA and CDR2 is FQGTGA. The germline V and J ends were trimmed by 5 bases and 5 bases, with 12 bases remaining between them. CDR3 sequence reads: CASSVEGGETQYF. The CDR3 bases are TGTGCCAGCAGCGTCGAAGGTGGGGAGACCCAGTACTTC.

The chain employs TRBV6-1 and TRBJ2-1; D gene unclear. The CDR3 totals 18 residues. The V gene lost 4 bases and the J gene lost 3 bases, with 22 bases spanning the gap. Germline lookup yields CDR1 MNHNS and CDR2 SASEGT. This chain's CDR3 is CASSVDVAGRSYYNEQFF. CDR3 coding DNA: TGTGCCAGCAGTGTCGATGTCGCAGGTAGGAGCTACTACAATGAGCAGTTCTTC.

The genes are TRBV4-2 and TRBJ1-5, with D hard to call. CDR1 is LGHNA, CDR2 YNFKEQ, per germline. Trimming left V 0 bases short and J 2 bases short, with 14 bases between. The CDR3 length is 17 residues. As DNA, the CDR3 is TGTGCCAGCAGCCAAGAATGGGGAGGGTTGGGCAATCAGCCCCAGCATTTT. Translation gives CASSQEWGGLGNQPQHF.

This clone was counted once. The J gene is TRBJ1-1, the V gene TRBV7-9; tentative D call: TRBD1 (6 bases). CDR3 size: 11 residues. The germline V gene encodes CDR1 SEHNR and CDR2 FQNEAQ (reference sequence). Between the trimmed V and J ends, which lost 5 bases and 10 bases, there was a span of 11 bases. The CDR3 here is CASSRTGIAFF. CDR3 nucleotide sequence: TGTGCCAGCAGCCGAACAGGGATAGCTTTCTTT.

This chain joins TRBV4-2 and TRBJ2-3; D remains unclear. Germline CDR1 reads LGHNA; CDR2 reads YNFKEQ. Deletions cut 1 base from V and 4 bases from J, with 3 bases between. This CDR3 region has 12 residues. CDR3 nucleotide sequence: TGTGCCAGCAGCCAAGGGTCAGATACGCAGTATTTT. This gives the protein CASSQGSDTQYF.

The V and J genes are TRBV10-3 and TRBJ2-7, with D perhaps matching TRBD2 (6 bases). CDR1 is ENHRY, CDR2 SYGVKD, per germline. V lost 3 bases, J lost 2 bases, and 17 bases lay in between. The CDR3 spans 16 residues. The CDR3 sequence: CAISDTSGGITYEQYF. Here the CDR3 DNA reads TGTGCCATCAGTGATACAAGCGGCGGGATTACCTACGAGCAGTACTTC.

The V call is TRBV6-1, the J call TRBJ1-2; D not resolved. The germline gives CDR1 MNHNS, CDR2 SASEGT. There are 12 residues in the CDR3. The germline V and J ends were trimmed by 4 bases and 8 bases, with 11 bases remaining between them. The CDR3 bases are TGTGCCAGCAGTGTAACTGGTTCGGGCTACACCTTC. Translating gives CASSVTGSGYTF.

The chain is built from TRBV5-8 and TRBJ2-7; D gene uncertain. Germline values: CDR1 SGHTS, CDR2 YDEGEE. This CDR3 region has 12 residues. V lost 2 bases to trimming and J lost 6 bases, with 9 bases between them. Here the CDR3 reads CASSFLVGEQYF. The CDR3 region has the DNA TGTGCCAGCAGCTTCTTGGTGGGCGAGCAGTACTTC.

The chain has TRBV7-3 and TRBJ1-1; TRBD1 might be the D (6 bases). The CDR3 is 14 residues long. Looked up from germline, CDR1 is SGHTA and CDR2 is FQGTGA. The V end lost 3 bases, the J end lost 4 bases, and 12 bases lay between the germline ends. This CDR3 reads CASSLGGLGTEAFF. DNA of the CDR3: TGTGCCAGCAGCTTGGGGGGGCTGGGCACTGAAGCTTTCTTT.

Here the CDR3 DNA reads TGTGCCTGGAGTAGTGAGGTGAGCGGAAGCACAGATACGCAGTATTTT. Amino acids: CAWSSEVSGSTDTQYF. The rearrangement links TRBV30 to TRBJ2-3; D possibly corresponds to TRBD2 (5 bases). The CDR3 contains 16 residues. CDR1 is GTSNPN, CDR2 SVGIG, per germline (reference sequence). Trimming took 2 bases from V and 0 from J, leaving 15 bases between them.

Here the CDR3 DNA reads TGCGCCAGCAGCCAAGGGGCAGGAAACACCATATATTTT. Amino acid sequence: CASSQGAGNTIYF. J is TRBJ1-3 and V is TRBV4-1; unclear D gene. Germline CDR1 is MGHRA and CDR2 is YSYEKL. The CDR3 runs 13 residues. V lost 1 base, J lost 4 bases, and 5 bases lay in between.

This rearrangement joins TRBV5-1 to TRBJ2-3; no reliable D call. Between the trimmed V and J ends, which lost 1 base and 2 bases, there was a span of 14 bases. Germline loops: CDR1 SGHRS, CDR2 YFSETQ. The CDR3 has 16 amino acids. This CDR3 is CASSLNLATSTDTQYF. CDR3 nucleotide sequence: TGCGCCAGCAGCTTGAACCTTGCCACCTCCACAGATACGCAGTATTTT.

The chain links TRBV6-5 to TRBJ2-5; 13 positions match TRBD2. Germline trimming cut 3 bases from V and 4 bases from J; bases unmatched to any gene: 5. Germline lookup yields CDR1 MNHEY and CDR2 SVGAGI. The CDR3 covers 16 residues. The CDR3 DNA sequence: TGTGCCAGCAGTTATATAGGACTAGCGGGAGTAGAGACCCAGTACTTC. This encodes CASSYIGLAGVETQYF.

This rearrangement joins TRBV9 to TRBJ1-1; D ambiguous. In germline, CDR1 is SGDLS, CDR2 YYNGEE. V was cut by 0 bases and J by 0 bases, with 9 bases left in between. This CDR3 comprises 15 residues. CDR3: CASSVATALNTEAFF. CDR3 in DNA: TGTGCCAGCAGCGTAGCAACAGCCTTGAACACTGAAGCTTTCTTT.